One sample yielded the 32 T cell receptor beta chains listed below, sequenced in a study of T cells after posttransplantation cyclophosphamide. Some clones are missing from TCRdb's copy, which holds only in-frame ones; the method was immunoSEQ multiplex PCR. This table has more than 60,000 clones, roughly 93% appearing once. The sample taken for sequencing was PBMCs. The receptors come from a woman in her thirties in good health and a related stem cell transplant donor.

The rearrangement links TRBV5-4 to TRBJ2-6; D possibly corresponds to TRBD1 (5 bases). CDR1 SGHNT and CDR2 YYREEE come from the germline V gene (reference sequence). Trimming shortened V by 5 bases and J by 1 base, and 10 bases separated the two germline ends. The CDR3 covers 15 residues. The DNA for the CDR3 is TGTGCCAGCAGAATCCAGGGTTCTGGGGCCAACGTCCTGACTTTC. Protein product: CASRIQGSGANVLTF.

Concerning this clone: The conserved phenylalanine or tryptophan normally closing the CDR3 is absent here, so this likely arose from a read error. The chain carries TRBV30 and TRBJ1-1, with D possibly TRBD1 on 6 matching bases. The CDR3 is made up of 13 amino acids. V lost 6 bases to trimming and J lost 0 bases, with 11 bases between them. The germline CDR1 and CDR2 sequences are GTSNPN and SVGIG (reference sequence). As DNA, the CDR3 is TGTGCCTGTAAGGGGGGTCTGAACACTGAAGCTTTCCTT. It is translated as CACKGGLNTEAFL.

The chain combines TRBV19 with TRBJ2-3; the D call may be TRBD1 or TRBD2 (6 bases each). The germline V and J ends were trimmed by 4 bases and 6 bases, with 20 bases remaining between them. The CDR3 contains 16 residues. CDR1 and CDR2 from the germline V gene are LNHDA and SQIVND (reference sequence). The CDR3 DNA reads TGTGCCAGTAGTACCCCCGATTGGGGGGCATGGGATACGCAGTATTTT. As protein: CASSTPDWGAWDTQYF.

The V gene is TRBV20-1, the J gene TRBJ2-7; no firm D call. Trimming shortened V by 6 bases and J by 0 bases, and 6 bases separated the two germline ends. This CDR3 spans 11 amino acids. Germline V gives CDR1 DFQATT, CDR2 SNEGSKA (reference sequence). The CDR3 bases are TGCAGTGCGCGGTTCTCCTACGAGCAGTACTTC. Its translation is CSARFSYEQYF.

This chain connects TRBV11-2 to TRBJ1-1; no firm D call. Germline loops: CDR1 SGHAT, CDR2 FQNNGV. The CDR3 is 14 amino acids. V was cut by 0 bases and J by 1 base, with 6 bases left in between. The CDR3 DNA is TGTGCCAGCAGCTTAGAACAGAAGAACACTGAAGCTTTCTTT. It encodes CASSLEQKNTEAFF. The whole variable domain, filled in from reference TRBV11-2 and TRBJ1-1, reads EAGVAQSPRYKIIEKRQSVAFWCNPISGHATLYWYQQILGQGPKLLIQFQNNGVVDDSQLPKDRFSAERLKGVDSTLKIQPAKLEDSAVYLCASSLEQKNTEAFFGQGTRLTVV.

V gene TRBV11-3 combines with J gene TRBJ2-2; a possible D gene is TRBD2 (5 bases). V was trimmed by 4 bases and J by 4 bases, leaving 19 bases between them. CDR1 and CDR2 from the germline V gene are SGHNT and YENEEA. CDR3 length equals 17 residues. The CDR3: CASSSPTEGTLTGELFF. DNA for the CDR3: TGTGCCAGCAGCTCCCCGACTGAGGGAACACTCACCGGGGAGCTGTTTTTT.

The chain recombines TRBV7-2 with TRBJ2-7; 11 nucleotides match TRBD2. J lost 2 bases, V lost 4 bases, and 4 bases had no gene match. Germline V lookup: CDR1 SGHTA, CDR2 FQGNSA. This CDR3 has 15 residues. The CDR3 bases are TGTGCCAGCAGCTCCGGGACTAGCGGACCCTACGAGCAGTACTTC. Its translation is CASSSGTSGPYEQYF.

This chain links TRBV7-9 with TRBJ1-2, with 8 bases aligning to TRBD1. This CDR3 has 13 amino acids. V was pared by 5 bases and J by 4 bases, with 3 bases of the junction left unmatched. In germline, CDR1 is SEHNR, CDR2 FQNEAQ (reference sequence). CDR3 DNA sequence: TGTGCCAGCAGCCCAGACAGGGGCTATGGCTACACCTTC. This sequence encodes CASSPDRGYGYTF.

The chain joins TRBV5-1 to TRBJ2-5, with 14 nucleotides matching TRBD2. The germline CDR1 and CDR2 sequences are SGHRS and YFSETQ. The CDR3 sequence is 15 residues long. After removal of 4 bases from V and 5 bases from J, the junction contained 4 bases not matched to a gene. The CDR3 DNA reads TGCGCCAGCAGCCTGGGACTAGCGGGGGTTGAGACCCAGTACTTC. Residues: CASSLGLAGVETQYF.

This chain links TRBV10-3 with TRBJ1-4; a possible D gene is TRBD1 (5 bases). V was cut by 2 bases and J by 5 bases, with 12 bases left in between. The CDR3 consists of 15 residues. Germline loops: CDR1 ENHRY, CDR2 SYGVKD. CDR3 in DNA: TGTGCCATCAGTGAGCGCGGGACGAAAAATGAAAAACTGTTTTTT. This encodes CAISERGTKNEKLFF.

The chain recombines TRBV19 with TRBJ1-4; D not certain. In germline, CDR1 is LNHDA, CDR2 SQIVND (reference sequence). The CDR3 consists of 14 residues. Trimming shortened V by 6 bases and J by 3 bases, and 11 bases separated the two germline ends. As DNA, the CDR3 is TGTGCCAGTAGCACGCGACGGTCTAATGAAAAACTGTTTTTT. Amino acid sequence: CASSTRRSNEKLFF.

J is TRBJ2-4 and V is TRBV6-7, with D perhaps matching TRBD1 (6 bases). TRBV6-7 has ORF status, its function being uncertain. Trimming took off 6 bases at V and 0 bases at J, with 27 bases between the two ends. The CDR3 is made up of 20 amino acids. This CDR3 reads CASSLCPTFGQSLAKNIQYF. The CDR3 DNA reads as TGTGCCAGCAGCCTCTGTCCTACTTTCGGACAGAGCCTAGCCAAAAACATTCAGTACTTC.

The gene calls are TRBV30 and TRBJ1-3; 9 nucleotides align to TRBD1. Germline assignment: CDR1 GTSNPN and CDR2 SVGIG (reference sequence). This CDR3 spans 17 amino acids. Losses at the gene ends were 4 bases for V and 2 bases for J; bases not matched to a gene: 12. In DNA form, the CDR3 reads TGTGCCTGGACCGGAGGGACAGGGTGGAAGACTGGAAACACCATATATTTT. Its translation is CAWTGGTGWKTGNTIYF.

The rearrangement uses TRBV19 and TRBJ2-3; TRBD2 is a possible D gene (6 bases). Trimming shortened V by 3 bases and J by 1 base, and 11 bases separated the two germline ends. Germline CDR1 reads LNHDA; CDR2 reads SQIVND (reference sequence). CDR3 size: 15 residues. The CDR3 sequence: CASSIFSGGTDTQYF. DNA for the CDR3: TGTGCCAGTAGTATTTTTTCGGGGGGCACAGATACGCAGTATTTT. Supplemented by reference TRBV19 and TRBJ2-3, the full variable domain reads DGGITQSPKYLFRKEGQNVTLSCEQNLNHDAMYWYRQDPGQGLRLIYYSQIVNDFQKGDIAEGYSVSREKKESFPLTVTSAQKNPTAFYLCASSIFSGGTDTQYFGPGTRLTVL.

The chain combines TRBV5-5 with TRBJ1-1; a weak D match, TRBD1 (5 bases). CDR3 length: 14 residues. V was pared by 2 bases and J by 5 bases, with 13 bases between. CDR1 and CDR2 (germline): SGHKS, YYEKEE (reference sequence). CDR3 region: CASSFGGERTEAFF. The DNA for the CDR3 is TGTGCCAGCAGCTTCGGGGGAGAGAGGACTGAAGCTTTCTTT.

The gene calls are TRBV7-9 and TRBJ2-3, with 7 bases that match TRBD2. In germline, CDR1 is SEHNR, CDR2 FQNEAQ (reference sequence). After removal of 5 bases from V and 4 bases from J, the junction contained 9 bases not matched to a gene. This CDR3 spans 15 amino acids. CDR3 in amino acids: CASSPGGGRADTQYF. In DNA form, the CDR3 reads TGTGCCAGCAGCCCGGGCGGGGGTAGGGCAGATACGCAGTATTTT.

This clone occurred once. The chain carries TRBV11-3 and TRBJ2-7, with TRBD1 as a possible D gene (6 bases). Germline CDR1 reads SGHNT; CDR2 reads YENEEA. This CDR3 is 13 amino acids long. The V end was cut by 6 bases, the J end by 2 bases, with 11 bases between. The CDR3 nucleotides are TGTGCCAGCAGTAAGGGACAAACCTACGAGCAGTACTTC. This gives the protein CASSKGQTYEQYF. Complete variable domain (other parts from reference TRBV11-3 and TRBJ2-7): EAGVVQSPRYKIIEKKQPVAFWCNPISGHNTLYWYLQNLGQGPELLIRYENEEAVDDSQLPKDRFSAERLKGVDSTLKIQPAELGDSAVYLCASSKGQTYEQYFGPGTRLTVT.

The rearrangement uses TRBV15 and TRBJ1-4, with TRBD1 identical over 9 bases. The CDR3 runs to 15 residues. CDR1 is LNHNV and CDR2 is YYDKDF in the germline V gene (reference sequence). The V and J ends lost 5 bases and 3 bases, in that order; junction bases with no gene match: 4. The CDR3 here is CATSEQGAPNEKLFF. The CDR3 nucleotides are TGTGCCACCAGCGAACAGGGGGCACCTAATGAAAAACTGTTTTTT.

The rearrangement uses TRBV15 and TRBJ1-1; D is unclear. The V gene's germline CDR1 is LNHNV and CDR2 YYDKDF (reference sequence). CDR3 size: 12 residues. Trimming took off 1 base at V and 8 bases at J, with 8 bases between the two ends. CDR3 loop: CATSRGVGEAFF. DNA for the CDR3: TGTGCCACCAGCAGAGGGGTTGGGGAAGCTTTCTTT.

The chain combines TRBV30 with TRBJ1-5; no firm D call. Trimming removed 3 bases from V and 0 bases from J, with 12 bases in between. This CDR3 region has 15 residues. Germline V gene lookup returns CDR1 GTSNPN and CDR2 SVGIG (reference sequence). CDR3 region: CAWSALGFSNQPQHF. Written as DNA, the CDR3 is TGTGCCTGGAGCGCACTAGGGTTTAGCAATCAGCCCCAGCATTTT.

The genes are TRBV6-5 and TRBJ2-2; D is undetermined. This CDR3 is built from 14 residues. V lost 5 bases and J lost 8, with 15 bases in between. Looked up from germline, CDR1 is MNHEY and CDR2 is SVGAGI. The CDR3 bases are TGTGCCAGCAGTATCCGGGTAGCAGCGGGGGAGCTGTTTTTT. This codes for CASSIRVAAGELFF.

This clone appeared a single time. The CDR3 region has the DNA TGTGCCAGCAGTTCCGTCCAGGGTGAGCAGTTCTTC. It is translated as CASSSVQGEQFF. V gene TRBV6-5 combines with J gene TRBJ2-1, with D possibly TRBD1 on 5 matching bases. Trimming left V 4 bases short and J 9 bases short, with 10 bases between. The CDR3 contains 12 residues. The germline gives CDR1 MNHEY, CDR2 SVGAGI.

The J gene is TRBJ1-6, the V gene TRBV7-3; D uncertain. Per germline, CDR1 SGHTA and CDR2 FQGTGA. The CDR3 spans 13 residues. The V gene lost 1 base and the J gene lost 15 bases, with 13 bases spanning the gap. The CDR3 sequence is CASSLNPSQLLHF. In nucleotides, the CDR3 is TGTGCCAGCAGCTTAAACCCGTCCCAACTCCTCCACTTT. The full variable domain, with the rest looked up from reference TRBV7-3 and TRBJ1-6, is GAGVSQTPSNKVTEKGKYVELRCDPISGHTALYWYRQSLGQGPEFLIYFQGTGAADDSGLPNDRFFAVRPEGSVSTLKIQRTERGDSAVYLCASSLNPSQLLHFGNGTRLTVT.

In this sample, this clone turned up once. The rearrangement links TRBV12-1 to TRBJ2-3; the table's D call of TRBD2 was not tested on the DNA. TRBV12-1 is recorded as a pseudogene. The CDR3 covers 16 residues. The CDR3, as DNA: TGTGCCAGCAGCTCGGGACTTCCCCGGGACACAGATACGCAGTATTTT. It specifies CASSSGLPRDTDTQYF.

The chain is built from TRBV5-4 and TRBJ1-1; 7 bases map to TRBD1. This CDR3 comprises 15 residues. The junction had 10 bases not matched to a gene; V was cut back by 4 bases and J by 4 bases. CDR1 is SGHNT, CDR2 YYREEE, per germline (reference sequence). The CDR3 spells CASSPRQGPLTEAFF. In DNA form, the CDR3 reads TGTGCCAGCAGCCCAAGACAGGGCCCGCTCACTGAAGCTTTCTTT.

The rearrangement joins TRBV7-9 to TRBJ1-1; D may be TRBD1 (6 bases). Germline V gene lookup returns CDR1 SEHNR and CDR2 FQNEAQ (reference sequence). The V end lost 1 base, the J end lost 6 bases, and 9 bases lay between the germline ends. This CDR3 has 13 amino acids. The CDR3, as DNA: TGTGCCAGCAGCTTAGTGGGGGCCGCTGAAGCTTTCTTT. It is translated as CASSLVGAAEAFF.

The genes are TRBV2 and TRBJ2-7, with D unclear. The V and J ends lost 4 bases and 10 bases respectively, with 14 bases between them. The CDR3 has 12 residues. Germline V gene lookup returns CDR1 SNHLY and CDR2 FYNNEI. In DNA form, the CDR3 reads TGTGCCAGCAGTGGTACGGCCGGGCCCCAGTACTTC. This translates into CASSGTAGPQYF.

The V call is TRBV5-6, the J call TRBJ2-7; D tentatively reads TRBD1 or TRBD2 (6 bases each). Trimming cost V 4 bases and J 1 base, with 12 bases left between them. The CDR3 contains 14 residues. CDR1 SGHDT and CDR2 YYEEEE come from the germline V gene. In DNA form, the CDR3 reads TGTGCCAGCAGCAAACAGGGAGGTTCCTACGAGCAGTACTTC. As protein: CASSKQGGSYEQYF.

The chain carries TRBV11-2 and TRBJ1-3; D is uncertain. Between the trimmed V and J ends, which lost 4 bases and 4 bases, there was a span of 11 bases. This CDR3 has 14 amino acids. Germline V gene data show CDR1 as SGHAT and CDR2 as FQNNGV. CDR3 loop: CASSSGSRGNTIYF. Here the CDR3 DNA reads TGTGCCAGCAGCTCGGGGAGTAGGGGAAACACCATATATTTT.

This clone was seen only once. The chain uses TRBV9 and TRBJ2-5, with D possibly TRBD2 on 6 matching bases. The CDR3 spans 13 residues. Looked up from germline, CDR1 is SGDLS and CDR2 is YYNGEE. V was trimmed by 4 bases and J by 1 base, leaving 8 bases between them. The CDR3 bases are TGTGCCAGCAGCCCGGGAGTCCAAGAGACCCAGTACTTC. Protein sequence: CASSPGVQETQYF.

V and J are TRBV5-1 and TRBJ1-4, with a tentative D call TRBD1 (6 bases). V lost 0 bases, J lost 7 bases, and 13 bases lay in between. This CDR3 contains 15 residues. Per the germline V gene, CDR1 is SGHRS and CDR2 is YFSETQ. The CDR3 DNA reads TGCGCCAGCAGCTTGGAGGGGGAAAAGGGTGAAAAACTGTTTTTT. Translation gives CASSLEGEKGEKLFF.

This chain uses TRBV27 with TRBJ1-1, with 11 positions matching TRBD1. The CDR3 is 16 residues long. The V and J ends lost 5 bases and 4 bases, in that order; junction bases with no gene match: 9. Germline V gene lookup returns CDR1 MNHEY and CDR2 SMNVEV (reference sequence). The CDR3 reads CASSLTSGTGGTEAFF. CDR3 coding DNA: TGTGCCAGCAGTCTAACTTCTGGGACAGGGGGCACTGAAGCTTTCTTT.